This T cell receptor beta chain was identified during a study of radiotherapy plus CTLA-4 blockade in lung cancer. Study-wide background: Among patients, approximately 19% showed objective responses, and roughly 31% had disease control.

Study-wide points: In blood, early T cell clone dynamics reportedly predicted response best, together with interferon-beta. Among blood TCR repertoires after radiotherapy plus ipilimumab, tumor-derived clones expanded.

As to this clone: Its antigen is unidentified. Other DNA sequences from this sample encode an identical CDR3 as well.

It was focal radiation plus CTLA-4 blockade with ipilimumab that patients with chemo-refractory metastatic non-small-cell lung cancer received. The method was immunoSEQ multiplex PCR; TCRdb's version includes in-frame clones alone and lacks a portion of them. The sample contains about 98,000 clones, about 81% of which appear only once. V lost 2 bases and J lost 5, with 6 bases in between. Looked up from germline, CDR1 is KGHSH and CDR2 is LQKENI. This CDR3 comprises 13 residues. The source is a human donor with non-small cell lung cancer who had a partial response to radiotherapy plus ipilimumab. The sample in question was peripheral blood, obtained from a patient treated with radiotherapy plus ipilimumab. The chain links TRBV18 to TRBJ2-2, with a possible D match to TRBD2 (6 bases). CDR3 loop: CASSPGGTGELFF. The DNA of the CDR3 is TGTGCCAGCTCACCAGGGGGGACCGGGGAGCTGTTTTTT.